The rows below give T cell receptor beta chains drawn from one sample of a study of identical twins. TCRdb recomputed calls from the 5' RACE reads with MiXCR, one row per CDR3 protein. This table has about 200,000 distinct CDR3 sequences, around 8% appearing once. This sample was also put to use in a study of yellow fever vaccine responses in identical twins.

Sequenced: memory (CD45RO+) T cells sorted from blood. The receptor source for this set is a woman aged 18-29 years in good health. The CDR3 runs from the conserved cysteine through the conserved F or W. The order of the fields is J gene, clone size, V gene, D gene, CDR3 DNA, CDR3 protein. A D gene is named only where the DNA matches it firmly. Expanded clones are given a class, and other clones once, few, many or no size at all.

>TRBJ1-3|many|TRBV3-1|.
TGTGCCAGCAGCCAAGATGGTAGCAAGGGAAACACCATATATTTT
CASSQDGSKGNTIYF
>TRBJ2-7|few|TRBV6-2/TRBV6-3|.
TGTGCCAGCAGTTGGGACACGACCTACGAGCAGTACTTC
CASSWDTTYEQYF
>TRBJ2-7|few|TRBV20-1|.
TGCAGTGCTAGAGTAGGAGGCAGCTCCTACGAGCAGTACTTC
CSARVGGSSYEQYF
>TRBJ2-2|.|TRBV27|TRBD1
TGTGCCAGCAGAGATGAGGGACAGAGGAACGCCGGGGAGCTGTTTTTT
CASRDEGQRNAGELFF
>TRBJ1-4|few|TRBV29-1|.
TGCAGCGTTTCCAGGGGCGGTGGTAATGAAAAACTGTTTTTT
CSVSRGGGNEKLFF
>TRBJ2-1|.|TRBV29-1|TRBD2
TGCAGCGTTGCTCGTCCGCGGGGGGGCAATGAGCAGTTCTTC
CSVARPRGGNEQFF
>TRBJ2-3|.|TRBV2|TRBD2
TGTGCCATCAGACAAAAAGTCGGGACTACCAGTAGCACAGATACGCAGTATTTT
CAIRQKVGTTSSTDTQYF
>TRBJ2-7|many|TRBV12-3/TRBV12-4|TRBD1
TGTGCCAGCAGCCAGGGGGACAGGGCTAAAGAGCAGTACTTC
CASSQGDRAKEQYF
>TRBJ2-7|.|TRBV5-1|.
TGCGCCAGCAGCCCGCAGGAATACTCCTACGAGCAGTACTTC
CASSPQEYSYEQYF
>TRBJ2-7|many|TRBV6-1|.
TGTGCCAGCAGTGAAGGCCCGGGAGAGCACGAGCAGTACTTC
CASSEGPGEHEQYF
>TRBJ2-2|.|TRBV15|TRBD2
TGTGCCACCAGCGTTACTAGCGGGAGGACGAACACCGGGGAGCTGTTTTTT
CATSVTSGRTNTGELFF
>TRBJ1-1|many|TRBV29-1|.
TGCAGCGTTACCAGGGGTAGCAGGAGCACTGAAGCTTTCTTT
CSVTRGSRSTEAFF
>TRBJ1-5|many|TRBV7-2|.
TGTGCCAGCAGCTTAGCAGGGTCTGGTGGCAATCAGCCCCAGCATTTT
CASSLAGSGGNQPQHF
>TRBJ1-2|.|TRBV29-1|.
TGCAGCGTTGCTGGCGAGGGTAACTATGGCTACACCTTC
CSVAGEGNYGYTF
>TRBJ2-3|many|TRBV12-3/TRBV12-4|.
TGTGCCAGCAGGGACCCGGGGGGCGATACGCAGTATTTT
CASRDPGGDTQYF
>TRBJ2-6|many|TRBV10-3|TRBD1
TGTGCCACTACAGGGGATGGGGCCAACGTCCTGACTTTC
CATTGDGANVLTF
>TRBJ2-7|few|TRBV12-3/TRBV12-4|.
TGTGCCAGCAGTTTTGGGGACCCAAGCTCCTACGAGCAGTACTTC
CASSFGDPSSYEQYF
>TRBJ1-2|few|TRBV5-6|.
TGTGCCAGCAGCCTTGGACGACTAAACTATGGCTACACCTTC
CASSLGRLNYGYTF
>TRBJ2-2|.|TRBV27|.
TGTGCCAGCAGTTTGGTCGGAGGGGGCGCTTACGGGGAGCTGTTTTTT
CASSLVGGGAYGELFF
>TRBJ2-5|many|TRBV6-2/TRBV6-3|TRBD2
TGTGCCAGCAGTTTACTAGCGGAGAACCAAGAGACCCAGTACTTC
CASSLLAENQETQYF
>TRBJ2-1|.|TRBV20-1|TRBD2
TGCAGTGAAAGCGGGGGTAGTGATGAGCAGTTCTTC
CSESGGSDEQFF
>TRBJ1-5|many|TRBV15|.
TGTGCCACCAGTAATACAGGTATCAATCAGCCCCAGCATTTT
CATSNTGINQPQHF
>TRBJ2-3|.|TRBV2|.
TGTGCCAGCACGGGTGCGACCCGCACAGATACGCAGTATTTT
CASTGATRTDTQYF
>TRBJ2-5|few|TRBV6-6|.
TGTGCCAGCAGCATCCAAGGGGCGGAGACCCAGTACTTC
CASSIQGAETQYF
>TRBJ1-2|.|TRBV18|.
TGTGCCAGCTCAGAAACAACAAGTACTAACTATGGCTACACCTTC
CASSETTSTNYGYTF
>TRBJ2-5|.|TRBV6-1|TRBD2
TGTGCCAGCGGCGGTAGCGGGGGGCAAGAGACCCAGTACTTC
CASGGSGGQETQYF
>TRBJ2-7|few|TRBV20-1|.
TGCAGTGCTAGGAGGGACACCTACGAGCAGTACTTC
CSARRDTYEQYF
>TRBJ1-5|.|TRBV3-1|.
TGTGCCAGCAGCCAAGGCATTCTTGGGCCCCAGCATTTT
CASSQGILGPQHF
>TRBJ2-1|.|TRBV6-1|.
TGTGCCAGCAGCTCAGGACAGACTCTTTACAATGAGCAGTTCTTC
CASSSGQTLYNEQFF
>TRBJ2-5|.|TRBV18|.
TGTGCCAGCTCATCCCCCGCGGACCAAGAGACCCAGTACTTC
CASSSPADQETQYF
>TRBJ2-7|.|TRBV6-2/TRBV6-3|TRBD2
TGTGCCAGCAGTTACTCTGGGCTAGCGGACTACCTACGTTGGCAGTACTTC
CASSYSGLADYLRWQYF
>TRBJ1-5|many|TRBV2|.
TGTGCCAGCAGTGCGGGGAGCTTTAGCAATCAGCCCCAGCATTTT
CASSAGSFSNQPQHF
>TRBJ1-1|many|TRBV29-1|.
TGCAGCGTTGTTGAGGGGGGCACTGAAGCTTTCTTT
CSVVEGGTEAFF
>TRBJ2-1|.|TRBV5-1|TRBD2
TGCGCCAGCAGCTTGGGGGCTAGCGGGAGTAACGATGAGCAGTTCTTC
CASSLGASGSNDEQFF
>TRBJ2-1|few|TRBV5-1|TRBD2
TGCGCCAGCAGTACTAGCGGGGGATCCAATGAGCAGTTCTTC
CASSTSGGSNEQFF
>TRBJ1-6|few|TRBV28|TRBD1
TGTGCCAGCACCCCTGGGACAGGGGCTTCACCCCTCCACTTT
CASTPGTGASPLHF
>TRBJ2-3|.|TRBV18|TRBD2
TGTGCCAGCTCGCGGGACGGCGGGGGGGCCTCAGATACGCAGTATTTT
CASSRDGGGASDTQYF
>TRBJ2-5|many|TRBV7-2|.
TGTGCCACCTCACCAGGATGGCGGGGGACACAAGAGACCCAGTACTTC
CATSPGWRGTQETQYF
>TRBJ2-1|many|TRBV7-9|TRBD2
TGTGCCAGCAGCCACCGCGGTAGCGGGGGTTACAATGAGCAGTTCTTC
CASSHRGSGGYNEQFF
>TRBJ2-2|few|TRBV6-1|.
TGTGCCAGCAGTGAAAGGGATGGCGGGGAGCTGTTTTTT
CASSERDGGELFF
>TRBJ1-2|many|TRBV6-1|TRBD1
TGTGCCAGCAGACCCCCCTCCGGGACAGGGAGTGGCTACACCTTC
CASRPPSGTGSGYTF
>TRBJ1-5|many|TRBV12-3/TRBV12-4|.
TGTGCCAGCAGGCCAGATAGCAATCAGCCCCAGCATTTT
CASRPDSNQPQHF
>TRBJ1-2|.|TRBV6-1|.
TGTGCCAGCAGTCCCGGGACGGAGAAGTATGGCTACACCTTC
CASSPGTEKYGYTF
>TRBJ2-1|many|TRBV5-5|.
TGTGCCAGCAGCAGGACCCTAGCTGTCAATGAGCAGTTCTTC
CASSRTLAVNEQFF
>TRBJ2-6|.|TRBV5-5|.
TGTGCCAGCAGCCATGCCCCCTCTGGGGCCAACGTCCTGACTTTC
CASSHAPSGANVLTF
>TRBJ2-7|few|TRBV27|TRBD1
TGTGCCAGCAGTTCACCGGGACAGGGATTCTACGAGCAGTACTTC
CASSSPGQGFYEQYF
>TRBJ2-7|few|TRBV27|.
TGTGCCAGCAGATTGACCCTGGGTGACTACGAGCAGTACTTC
CASRLTLGDYEQYF
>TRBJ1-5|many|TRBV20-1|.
TGCAGTGCTAGAAAAGAAGTAGCTAGCAATCAGCCCCAGCATTTT
CSARKEVASNQPQHF
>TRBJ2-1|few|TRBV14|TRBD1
TGTGCCAGCAGCCACCCCGGGACAGGGGTCCATGAGCAGTTCTTC
CASSHPGTGVHEQFF
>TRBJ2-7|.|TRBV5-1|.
TGCGCCAGCAGCTTGGATGCAGGGGACTACGAGCAGTACTTC
CASSLDAGDYEQYF
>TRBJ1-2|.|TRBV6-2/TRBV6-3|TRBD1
TGTGCCAGCAGCCTGGACAGGTCTGGCTACACCTTC
CASSLDRSGYTF
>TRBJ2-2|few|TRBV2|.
TGTGCCAGCAGTGACAGGGGTAGCGCCGGGGAGCTGTTTTTT
CASSDRGSAGELFF
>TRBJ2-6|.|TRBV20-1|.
TGCAGCCCTGGCCTCCTCGGGGCCAACGTCCTGACTTTC
CSPGLLGANVLTF
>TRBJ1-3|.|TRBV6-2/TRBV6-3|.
TGTGCCAGCAGTTATGGTCTTGGACGATCTGGAAACACCATATATTTT
CASSYGLGRSGNTIYF
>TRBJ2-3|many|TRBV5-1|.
TGCGCCAGCAGCGACGCAGCCTTCTCCGCAGATACGCAGTATTTT
CASSDAAFSADTQYF
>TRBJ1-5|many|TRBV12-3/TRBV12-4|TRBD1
TGTGCCAGCAACCGGGCAGGGGGTAATCAGCCCCAGCATTTT
CASNRAGGNQPQHF
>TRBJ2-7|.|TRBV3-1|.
TGTGCCAGCAGCCGGGGGCGGGGATTGGGCTACGAGCAGTACTTC
CASSRGRGLGYEQYF